These 17 T cell receptor beta chains were all obtained from the same sample, sequenced in a study of cytomegalovirus exposure and HLA in healthy donors. In the PCR, 60 Vbeta and 13 Jbeta primers were used. Some clones are missing from TCRdb's copy, which holds only in-frame ones; the method was immunoSEQ multiplex PCR. The sample table includes about 90,000 clones. Source material: PBMCs. Receptors were obtained from a woman aged 25-40 years in good health and CMV-seronegative.

The chain has TRBV7-8 and TRBJ1-4; 7 nucleotides align to TRBD1. V was pared by 0 bases and J by 0 bases, with 7 bases of the junction left unmatched. Per germline, CDR1 SGHVS and CDR2 FQNEAQ. This CDR3 comprises 18 residues. The CDR3 here is CASSLAHQGGATNEKLFF. DNA of the CDR3: TGTGCCAGCAGCTTAGCGCACCAGGGGGGTGCAACTAATGAAAAACTGTTTTTT.

For this clone: The same CDR3 is also encoded by other DNA sequences in this sample. The chain links TRBV27 to TRBJ2-1; D unclear. V gave up 2 bases and J gave up 3 bases, with 5 bases separating them. Germline CDR1 reads MNHEY; CDR2 reads SMNVEV (reference sequence). This CDR3 spans 13 amino acids. Written as DNA, the CDR3 is TGTGCCAGCAGTTTAGGCAGCTACAATGAGCAGTTCTTC. Translation: CASSLGSYNEQFF.

The J gene is TRBJ2-7, the V gene TRBV20-1, with a weak D call TRBD2 (6 bases). V lost 6 bases and J lost 2, with 8 bases in between. This CDR3 comprises 11 residues. The germline V gene encodes CDR1 DFQATT and CDR2 SNEGSKA (reference sequence). The CDR3 here is CSARTTYEQYF. CDR3 DNA sequence: TGCAGTGCGAGGACTACCTACGAGCAGTACTTC.

V usage is TRBV5-1 and J usage is TRBJ2-7; TRBD1 matches 7 bases. Per the germline V gene, CDR1 is SGHRS and CDR2 is YFSETQ. V shed 3 bases and J 2 bases; nucleotides not matched to a gene: 5. The CDR3 is 14 amino acids. The CDR3 bases are TGCGCCAGCAGCTCTGACAGGGCCGCCTACGAGCAGTACTTC. Translation gives CASSSDRAAYEQYF.

The rearrangement joins TRBV6-6 to TRBJ1-5, with D maybe TRBD1 (6 bases). This CDR3 is built from 15 residues. Germline V gene sequence: CDR1 MNHNY, CDR2 SVGAGI (reference sequence). The V end lost 7 bases, the J end lost 0 bases, and 13 bases lay between the germline ends. The CDR3, as DNA: TGTGCCAGCAAGATACAGGGTTATAGCAATCAGCCCCAGCATTTT. Encoded protein: CASKIQGYSNQPQHF.

V and J are TRBV29-1 and TRBJ2-1, with 7 bases lining up with TRBD2. The CDR3 loop spans 14 amino acids. Germline loops: CDR1 SQVTM, CDR2 ANQGSEA. V shed 6 bases, J shed 4 bases, and the junction held 9 bases outside the gene matches. The CDR3 DNA is TGCAGCGTGGTACTAGCGAACCTTTACAATGAGCAGTTCTTC. It specifies CSVVLANLYNEQFF.

The V gene is TRBV20-1, the J gene TRBJ1-2; the D is unclear. Trimming took off 6 bases at V and 8 bases at J, with 7 bases between the two ends. The CDR3 is 9 residues long. Germline lookup yields CDR1 DFQATT and CDR2 SNEGSKA (reference sequence). The DNA for the CDR3 is TGCAGTGCCCCCCCGGGCTACACCTTC. It codes for CSAPPGYTF.

The chain joins TRBV5-1 to TRBJ2-5, with 7 bases fitting TRBD1. This CDR3 contains 14 residues. Germline assignment: CDR1 SGHRS and CDR2 YFSETQ. Unmatched junction bases numbered 2, after V lost 0 bases and J lost 3 bases. The CDR3 coding sequence is TGCGCCAGCAGCTTGGGCCAGGGGGAAGAGACCCAGTACTTC. Its protein is CASSLGQGEETQYF. Together with reference TRBV5-1 and TRBJ2-5, the CDR3 gives the full variable domain: KAGVTQTPRYLIKTRGQQVTLSCSPISGHRSVSWYQQTPGQGLQFLFEYFSETQRNKGNFPGRFSGRQFSNSRSEMNVSTLELGDSALYLCASSLGQGEETQYFGPGTRLLVL.

V usage is TRBV2 and J usage is TRBJ2-7; D perhaps matches TRBD1 (6 bases). The V gene's germline CDR1 is SNHLY and CDR2 FYNNEI. The CDR3 consists of 14 residues. Between the trimmed V and J ends, which lost 6 bases and 0 bases, there was a span of 12 bases. The CDR3: CASSRTAFSYEQYF. The CDR3 DNA reads TGTGCCAGCAGCCGGACAGCCTTCTCCTACGAGCAGTACTTC. Full variable domain (outside the CDR3, taken from reference TRBV2 and TRBJ2-7): EPEVTQTPSHQVTQMGQEVILRCVPISNHLYFYWYRQILGQKVEFLVSFYNNEISEKSEIFDDQFSVERPDGSNFTLKIRSTKLEDSAMYFCASSRTAFSYEQYFGPGTRLTVT.

The rearrangement uses TRBV6-5 and TRBJ2-7, with 9 bases matching TRBD1. V was clipped by 0 bases and J by 4 bases; unmatched bases: 1. Looked up from germline, CDR1 is MNHEY and CDR2 is SVGAGI. This CDR3 region has 14 residues. CDR3 DNA: TGTGCCAGCAGTTACTCGGACAGGGGTTACGAGCAGTACTTC. Protein product: CASSYSDRGYEQYF.

The chain links TRBV9 to TRBJ2-1, with 8 positions matching TRBD1. The CDR3 runs 15 residues. CDR1 is SGDLS, CDR2 YYNGEE, per germline. With 4 bases clipped from V and 2 bases from J, the junction kept 5 bases outside the gene matches. CDR3 sequence reads: CASSPGQGTYNEQFF. The DNA of the CDR3 is TGTGCCAGCAGCCCCGGACAGGGAACCTACAATGAGCAGTTCTTC.

The chain uses TRBV5-1 and TRBJ2-5; perhaps TRBD2 as D (6 bases). CDR1 is SGHRS, CDR2 YFSETQ, per germline. The ends were cut back, 2 bases at V and 5 bases at J, with 10 bases in the middle. The CDR3 runs to 13 residues. The CDR3: CASSLLAGETQYF. Here the CDR3 DNA reads TGCGCCAGCAGCTTACTAGCCGGGGAGACCCAGTACTTC.

The chain employs TRBV5-1 and TRBJ1-4; a weak D match, TRBD1 (5 bases). Germline CDR1 SGHRS, CDR2 YFSETQ. The length of the CDR3 is 13 residues. Trimming took 3 bases from V and 8 from J, leaving 11 bases between them. The CDR3 bases are TGCGCCAGCAGCTGGGCAGGGCTGGAAAAACTGTTTTTT. It codes for CASSWAGLEKLFF.

This sequence joins TRBV11-3 and TRBJ2-1; D call uncertain. This CDR3 has 13 amino acids. Germline V gene data show CDR1 as SGHNT and CDR2 as YENEEA. Trimming removed 5 bases at V and 6 bases at J, with 11 bases between. As DNA, the CDR3 is TGTGCCAGCAGCCGAAATCCGGTCAATGAGCAGTTCTTC. Translating gives CASSRNPVNEQFF.

The chain joins TRBV4-1 to TRBJ1-1; D not certain. Deletions cut 4 bases from V and 5 bases from J, with 20 bases between. CDR3 size: 16 residues. Germline V gives CDR1 MGHRA, CDR2 YSYEKL. Here the CDR3 DNA reads TGCGCCAGCAGCCTCGTCAAAGGAGGAGTTGGGACTGAAGCTTTCTTT. Translating gives CASSLVKGGVGTEAFF.

CDR3 region: CASSLVGAPTTNYGYTF. CDR3 DNA sequence: TGTGCCAGCAGCTTGGTAGGGGCTCCTACGACTAACTATGGCTACACCTTC. The rearrangement joins TRBV5-4 to TRBJ1-2; D is perhaps TRBD1 (5 bases). V was cut by 0 bases and J by 0 bases, with 15 bases left in between. Germline V gene data show CDR1 as SGHNT and CDR2 as YYREEE (reference sequence). The CDR3 has 17 amino acids.

The DNA for the CDR3 is TGTGCCACCAGGTCCCGGGTACGGACTGAAGCTTTCTTT. Encoded protein: CATRSRVRTEAFF. The J gene is TRBJ1-1, the V gene TRBV6-1; D is unresolved. V shed 10 bases and J shed 5 bases, with 17 bases lying between them. Germline loops: CDR1 MNHNS, CDR2 SASEGT. This CDR3 is 13 amino acids long.